The 18 T cell receptor beta chains below come from one sample, sequenced in a study of brain metastases from non-small cell lung cancer. TCRdb's copy holds only in-frame clones and misses some; the assay was immunoSEQ multiplex PCR. The table has around 2,200 clones, roughly 84% seen once. The sample comprised primary lung tumor tissue. The origin of the receptors is a donor aged 40 or older with non-small cell lung cancer.

V is TRBV4-3 and J is TRBJ2-4; 8 positions match TRBD2. CDR3 length equals 15 residues. The V gene end was trimmed by 0 bases and the J gene end by 14 bases; junction bases not matched to a gene: 12. CDR1 and CDR2 from the germline V gene are LGHNA and YSLEER. The CDR3: CASSQDWGLAGGEYF. The DNA for the CDR3 is TGCGCCAGCAGCCAAGATTGGGGGCTAGCGGGTGGGGAGTACTTC.

A single count supports this clone. The chain employs TRBV5-4 and TRBJ2-2; no clear D. The length of the CDR3 is 15 residues. Germline CDR1 and CDR2: SGHNT and YYREEE (reference sequence). Between the trimmed V and J ends, which lost 0 bases and 1 base, there was a span of 7 bases. In nucleotides, the CDR3 is TGTGCCAGCAGCTTGGACCCCAGGAACACCGGGGAGCTGTTTTTT. It codes for CASSLDPRNTGELFF.

This clone showed up just once. The chain recombines TRBV4-3 with TRBJ1-2; unclear D gene. Germline V CDR1 and CDR2: LGHNA, YSLEER. This CDR3 has 14 amino acids. V was trimmed by 0 bases and J by 5 bases, leaving 10 bases between them. The CDR3 DNA reads as TGCGCCAGCAGCCAAGACTCCAACGAATATGGCTACACCTTC. It encodes CASSQDSNEYGYTF.

V and J are TRBV9 and TRBJ1-2; D is possibly TRBD1 (6 bases). V dropped 5 bases and J dropped 2 bases, with 13 bases sitting between them. The CDR3 consists of 14 residues. CDR1 and CDR2 from the germline V gene are SGDLS and YYNGEE. Here the CDR3 reads CASRRDTSNYGYTF. The CDR3, as DNA: TGTGCCAGCAGACGGGACACTTCGAACTATGGCTACACCTTC.

This clone was seen once. The V gene is TRBV7-9, the J gene TRBJ1-4; 7 nucleotides agree with TRBD1. The CDR3 is made up of 15 amino acids. J was trimmed by 5 bases and V by 3 bases; bases with no gene match: 6. In germline, CDR1 is SEHNR, CDR2 FQNEAQ (reference sequence). CDR3 in DNA: TGTGCCAGCAGCTTTTTGACAGGGAGGAATGAAAAACTGTTTTTT. This translates into CASSFLTGRNEKLFF.

The chain is built from TRBV5-4 and TRBJ1-2; D is ambiguous. The CDR3 runs 15 residues. V lost 2 bases to trimming and J lost 3 bases, with 14 bases between them. Germline V gene lookup returns CDR1 SGHNT and CDR2 YYREEE (reference sequence). The CDR3 DNA follows: TGTGCCAGCAGCTTTGGGAGAGAGACCCACTATGGCTACACCTTC. Residues: CASSFGRETHYGYTF.

In its sample, this clone was seen once. The junction and the germline gene differ at one end; a read error may be behind it. V and J are TRBV19 and TRBJ1-2, with no clear D. The CDR3 sequence is 13 residues long. Germline lookup yields CDR1 LNHDA and CDR2 SQIVND (reference sequence). CDR3 in amino acids: CANSIRQTYGYTF. For the CDR3, the DNA is TGTGCCAATAGTATTCGTCAGACATATGGCTACACCTTC.

The rearrangement joins TRBV7-6 to TRBJ2-7; perhaps TRBD2 as D (5 bases). The germline V and J ends were trimmed by 1 base and 1 base, with 8 bases remaining between them. Germline CDR1 reads SGHVS; CDR2 reads FNYEAQ. This CDR3 spans 14 amino acids. The CDR3 here is CASSLEEGSYEQYF. CDR3 DNA: TGTGCCAGCAGCTTAGAAGAGGGTTCCTACGAGCAGTACTTC.

This chain links TRBV15 with TRBJ2-1; no reliable D call. CDR1 is LNHNV, CDR2 YYDKDF, per germline (reference sequence). V lost 5 bases, J lost 4 bases, and 9 bases lay in between. This CDR3 is built from 13 residues. The CDR3: CATSRTRYNEQFF. The CDR3, as DNA: TGTGCCACCAGCCGCACCAGGTACAATGAGCAGTTCTTC.

The gene calls are TRBV9 and TRBJ2-5, with TRBD2 matching over 7 bases. CDR1 and CDR2 (germline): SGDLS, YYNGEE. V lost 2 bases, J lost 0 bases, and 10 bases stayed unmatched. This CDR3 region has 17 residues. The CDR3 loop reads CASSVGSGALYQETQYF. In DNA, the CDR3 is TGTGCCAGCAGCGTGGGAAGCGGGGCCCTGTACCAAGAGACCCAGTACTTC.

This chain links TRBV5-4 with TRBJ1-1; tentatively, D is TRBD1 (6 bases). Looked up from germline, CDR1 is SGHNT and CDR2 is YYREEE (reference sequence). The CDR3 sequence is 18 residues long. V was shortened by 0 bases and J by 1 base, with 19 bases between the two germline ends. Written as DNA, the CDR3 is TGTGCCAGCAGCTTGGGGGGGGCACAGGGCCTAAGGAACACTGAAGCTTTCTTT. This codes for CASSLGGAQGLRNTEAFF. The whole variable domain, remainder taken from reference TRBV5-4 and TRBJ1-1, is ETGVTQSPTHLIKTRGQQVTLRCSSQSGHNTVSWYQQALGQGPQFIFQYYREEENGRGNFPPRFSGLQFPNYSSELNVNALELDDSALYLCASSLGGAQGLRNTEAFFGQGTRLTVV.

As to this clone: Mismatch with germline at one junction end may stem from a read error. This chain connects TRBV7-3 to TRBJ2-1, with 9 nucleotides matching TRBD2. Germline lookup yields CDR1 SGHTA and CDR2 FQGTGA. This CDR3 spans 14 amino acids. In nucleotides, the CDR3 is TGTGCCAGCAACTTAGCGGGAGTTAACAATGAGCAGTTCTTC. Translated: CASNLAGVNNEQFF.

This chain connects TRBV30 to TRBJ1-1; D remains ambiguous. Germline assignment: CDR1 GTSNPN and CDR2 SVGIG (reference sequence). V was shortened by 7 bases and J by 3 bases, with 15 bases between the two germline ends. The CDR3 has 13 amino acids. The CDR3 sequence: CASSGKMDTEAFF. In DNA form, the CDR3 reads TGTGCCTCGTCGGGGAAGATGGACACTGAAGCTTTCTTT.

In DNA form, the CDR3 reads TGTGCCAGCAGCTTATACGAAAATGAGCAGTTCTTC. Translation: CASSLYENEQFF. The chain employs TRBV11-3 and TRBJ2-1; no reliable D call. CDR1 and CDR2 from the germline V gene are SGHNT and YENEEA. The CDR3 runs 12 residues. V gave up 2 bases and J gave up 7 bases, with 6 bases separating them.

CDR3 sequence reads: CATSPGLSPPTQYF. Written as DNA, the CDR3 is TGTGCCACCAGCCCCGGACTCTCCCCACCGACCCAGTACTTC. The rearrangement uses TRBV15 and TRBJ2-5; D might be TRBD2 (5 bases). The CDR3 consists of 14 residues. Trimming cost V 5 bases and J 7 bases, with 17 bases left between them. Germline V gene sequence: CDR1 LNHNV, CDR2 YYDKDF (reference sequence).

This chain links TRBV7-2 with TRBJ2-7; tentative D call: TRBD1 (5 bases). This CDR3 has 14 amino acids. CDR1 SGHTA and CDR2 FQGNSA come from the germline V gene. V gave up 5 bases and J gave up 1 base, with 12 bases separating them. In nucleotides, the CDR3 is TGTGCCAGCAGCCCGAACAGGAATTCCTACGAGCAGTACTTC. Translated: CASSPNRNSYEQYF.

Only one count was recorded for this clone. V gene TRBV2 combines with J gene TRBJ2-7; D possibly corresponds to TRBD1 (6 bases). The CDR3 length is 12 residues. V was shortened by 5 bases and J by 6 bases, with 11 bases between the two germline ends. Germline assignment: CDR1 SNHLY and CDR2 FYNNEI. The DNA of the CDR3 is TGTGCCAGCAGTATACAGGGTGGCGAGCAGTACGTC. This sequence encodes CASSIQGGEQYV.

Notes on this clone: This may arise from a read error, as a much more abundant clone is one base away. The chain joins TRBV12-5 to TRBJ2-5, with 7 bases identical to TRBD2. This CDR3 is 16 amino acids long. The germline gives CDR1 LGHNT, CDR2 FRNRAP. The DNA for the CDR3 is TGTGCTAGTGGTTTGGAAGCGGGGTACTTCCAAGAGATCCAGTACTTC. Protein sequence: CASGLEAGYFQEIQYF.